A single T cell receptor (beta chain) is shown here with its context. V shed 2 bases and J shed 2 bases, with 14 bases lying between them. The CDR3 has 16 residues. CDR1 and CDR2 (germline): MNHNS, SASEGT. The data were taken from a study of CD8 T cells in Susac syndrome. The RNA input was roughly 0.45 to 1 ug, and it was reverse transcribed with random hexamers. Amplification of TCR beta CDR3 across 54 Vbeta and 13 Jbeta was performed with immunoSEQ multiplex PCR. MiXCR, run by TCRdb on the immunoSEQ multiplex PCR reads, gives a single entry per CDR3 protein. The sample holds 250,000 to 300,000 distinct CDR3 sequences, around 91% seen once. Sequencing of TCR beta was undertaken in CD8+ and CD4+ T cells derived from blood. The multiple sclerosis controls were treatment-naive patients with relapsing-remitting disease that was stable or active.

This rearrangement joins TRBV6-1 to TRBJ2-3; D gene uncertain. This clonotype was sampled from a human donor with multiple sclerosis. The sequenced sample was CD8+ T cells from PBMCs. DNA for the CDR3: TGTGCCAGCAGTGAATCGGTGGGGTGGAACACAGATACGCAGTATTTT. It encodes CASSESVGWNTDTQYF.